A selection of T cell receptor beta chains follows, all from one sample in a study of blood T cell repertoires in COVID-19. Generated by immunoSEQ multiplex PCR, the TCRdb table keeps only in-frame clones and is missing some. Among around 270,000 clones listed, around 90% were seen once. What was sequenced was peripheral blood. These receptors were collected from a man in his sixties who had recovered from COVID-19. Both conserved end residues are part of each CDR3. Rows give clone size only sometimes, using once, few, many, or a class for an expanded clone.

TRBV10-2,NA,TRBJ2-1,CASDTSGGANEQFF
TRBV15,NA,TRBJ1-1,CATSAGDRKDTEAFF
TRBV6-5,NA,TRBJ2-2,CASSYAAGTNTGELFF
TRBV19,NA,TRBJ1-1,CASSIGAGRLNTEAFF
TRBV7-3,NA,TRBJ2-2,CASTEGGTGTGELFF
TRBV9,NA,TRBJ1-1,CASSPRQGITEAFF
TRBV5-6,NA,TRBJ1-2,CASSPGGSNYGYTF
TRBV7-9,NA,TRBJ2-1,CASSFGTGRRDLNEQFF
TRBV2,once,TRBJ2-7,CASSGNGYEQYF
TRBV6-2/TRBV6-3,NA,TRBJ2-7,CASSYLDRGLGEQYF
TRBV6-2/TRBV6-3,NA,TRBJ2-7,CASSEGYEQYF
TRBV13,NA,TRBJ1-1,CASSSGQGVNTEAFF
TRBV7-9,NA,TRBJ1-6,CASSLAMRGLENSPLHF
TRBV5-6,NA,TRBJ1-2,CASSYRQGIYGYTF
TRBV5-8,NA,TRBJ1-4,CASRPGQGATNEKLFF
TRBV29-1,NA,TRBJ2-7,CSATMGHGSSYEQYF
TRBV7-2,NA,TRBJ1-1,CASSFTGTTMNTEAFF
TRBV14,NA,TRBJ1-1,CASSRLYNTEAFF
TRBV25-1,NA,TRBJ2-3,CATRTSGGADTQYF
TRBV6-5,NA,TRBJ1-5,CASSYDRPNQPQHF
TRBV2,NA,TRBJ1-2,CASTPMGRGDGYTF
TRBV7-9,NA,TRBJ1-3,CASSSAKGRVSGNTIYF
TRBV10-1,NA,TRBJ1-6,CASSESPSSDNSPLHF
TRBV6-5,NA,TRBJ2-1,CASSHRGLSYNEQFF
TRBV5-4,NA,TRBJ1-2,CASSLALNVGGYTF
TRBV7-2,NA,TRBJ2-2,CASSLVSGGATGELFF
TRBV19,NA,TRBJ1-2,CASSATRGYGYTF
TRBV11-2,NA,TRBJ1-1,CASSLSGSMNTEAFF
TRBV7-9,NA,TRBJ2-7,CASSPGGAGGMYEQYF
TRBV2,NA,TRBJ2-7,CASTDRGANEQYF
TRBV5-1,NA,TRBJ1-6,CASSFGGESNSPLHF
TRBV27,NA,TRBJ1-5,CASSSGDSNQPQHF
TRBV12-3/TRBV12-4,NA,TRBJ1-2,CASSSARGGGYTF
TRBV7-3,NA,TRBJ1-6,CASSPGDYSPLHF
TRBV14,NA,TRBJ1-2,CASSQGGTGLGTF
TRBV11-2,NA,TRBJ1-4,CASSLTVGAGEKLFF
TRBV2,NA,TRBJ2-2,CASSGTVNTGELFF
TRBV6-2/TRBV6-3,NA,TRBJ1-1,CASSSRGYTEAFF
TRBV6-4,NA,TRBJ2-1,CASSVGRSLGGNEQFF
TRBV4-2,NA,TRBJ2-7,CASSQPGTVAYEQYF
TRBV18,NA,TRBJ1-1,CASSTTAGGTEAFF
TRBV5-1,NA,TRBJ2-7,CASSSTGTGSYEQYF
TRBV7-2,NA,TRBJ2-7,CASSPELRGGQYF
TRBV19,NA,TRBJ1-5,CASCPRQGNQPQHF
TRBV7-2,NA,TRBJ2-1,CASSFPGTYNEQFF
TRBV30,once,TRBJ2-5,CASEGLAGGYQETQYF
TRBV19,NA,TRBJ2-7,CASTRTGQAYEQYF
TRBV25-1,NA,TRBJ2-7,CASTGAGGSYEQYF
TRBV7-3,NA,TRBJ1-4,CASSTGQGGKMFF
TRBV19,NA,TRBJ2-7,CASSIEDRDYEQYF
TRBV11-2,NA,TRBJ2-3,CASSLDQRGRAEDTQYF
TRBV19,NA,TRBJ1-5,CASTTFFGDNQPQHF
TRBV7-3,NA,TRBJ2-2,CASSRSPSQAGELFF
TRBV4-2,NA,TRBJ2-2,CASSQGLAGGAGELFF
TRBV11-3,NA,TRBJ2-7,CASSYGSGGEQYF